Listed here are 9 T cell receptor beta chains from one sample, sequenced in a study of spatial heterogeneity in lung cancer. The sample's time point: sample taken at primary tumor resection. Without sorting, whole RNA was sequenced from tumor, nontumor lung or frozen PBMC. TCRdb used MiXCR to reprocess the 5' RACE reads, holding one entry per CDR3 protein. The sample has about 6,900 distinct CDR3 sequences; roughly 3.8% are singletons. The starting material was normal lung tissue next to the tumor, obtained at surgery. These receptors came from a female donor with early-stage non-small cell lung cancer.

At least ten counts were recorded for this clonotype. This chain uses TRBV10-3 with TRBJ2-2; 8 nucleotides match TRBD2. The CDR3 covers 11 residues. V trimming: 10 bases; J trimming: 5 bases; junction bases outside the gene matches: 0. Germline CDR1 reads ENHRY; CDR2 reads SYGVKD. CDR3 coding DNA: TGTGCCACGGGGGGGACCGGGGAGCTGTTTTTT. Amino acid sequence: CATGGTGELFF.

This clonotype was counted many times. The junction shows a germline mismatch at one end, possibly a read error. V is TRBV27 and J is TRBJ2-1, with D unclear. This CDR3 is 16 amino acids long. The germline gives CDR1 MNHEY, CDR2 SMNVEV (reference sequence). The CDR3 DNA is TGTGCCAGCAGTATATCAGCCGGCGACCCCTACAATGAGCAGTTCTTC. The encoded protein is CASSISAGDPYNEQFF.

This clonotype has at least ten counts. V and J are TRBV7-9 and TRBJ1-2, with D possibly matching TRBD1 (5 bases). The germline CDR1 and CDR2 sequences are SEHNR and FQNEAQ (reference sequence). The length of the CDR3 is 13 residues. Trimming took off 4 bases at V and 9 bases at J, with 15 bases between the two ends. In DNA form, the CDR3 reads TGTGCCAGCAGCTCGTATACAGGTTTTAGCTACACCTTC. It yields the protein CASSSYTGFSYTF.

As to this clonotype: It may be a read error: a sequence one base away is much more abundant. The J gene is TRBJ1-5, the V gene TRBV29-1; 9 positions agree with TRBD1. The J call may be incorrect, as the DNA end agrees better with TRBJ2-3. The CDR3 is made up of 15 amino acids. CDR1 and CDR2 from the germline V gene are SQVTM and ANQGSEA. The CDR3 reads CSVEIAGQGGQPQYF. The CDR3 DNA sequence: TGCAGCGTTGAAATTGCGGGACAGGGCGGTCAGCCCCAGTATTTT.

This clonotype was counted many times. This chain joins TRBV7-9 and TRBJ1-4, with TRBD1 matching over 7 bases. V was clipped by 4 bases and J by 4 bases; unmatched bases: 6. The CDR3 length is 15 residues. Germline V CDR1 and CDR2: SEHNR, FQNEAQ (reference sequence). DNA for the CDR3: TGTGCCAGCAGCTCCCGACAGGGACATAATGAAAAACTGTTTTTT. It is translated as CASSSRQGHNEKLFF. Looking up the rest from reference TRBV7-9 and TRBJ1-4 gives the full variable domain: DTGVSQNPRHKITKRGQNVTFRCDPISEHNRLYWYRQTLGQGPEFLTYFQNEAQLEKSRLLSDRFSAERPKGSFSTLEIQRTEQGDSAMYLCASSSRQGHNEKLFFGSGTQLSVL.

This clonotype was detected many times. Here the CDR3 reads CASSRGQQSLQNTEAFF. CDR3 coding DNA: TGTGCCAGCAGCCGAGGACAGCAAAGCTTACAGAACACTGAAGCTTTCTTT. The gene calls are TRBV3-1 and TRBJ1-1, with D perhaps TRBD1 (6 bases). Germline values: CDR1 LGHDT, CDR2 YNNKEL (reference sequence). The ends were cut back, 4 bases at V and 1 base at J, with 19 bases in the middle. The CDR3 length is 17 residues.

This clonotype was observed many times. The V and J genes are TRBV20-1 and TRBJ1-5; 8 nucleotides agree with TRBD1. This CDR3 is built from 15 residues. The ends lost 6 bases at V and 2 bases at J; junction bases unmatched: 9. The germline gives CDR1 DFQATT, CDR2 SNEGSKA (reference sequence). Here the CDR3 reads CSAGLDRGRNQPQHF. In DNA, the CDR3 is TGCAGTGCCGGTCTCGACAGGGGCCGCAATCAGCCCCAGCATTTT.

This clonotype is medium-sized (0.01 to 0.1%) in the sample. V gene TRBV10-3 combines with J gene TRBJ2-5; D might be TRBD1 (5 bases). V shed 5 bases and J shed 1 base, with 11 bases lying between them. Germline V gene data show CDR1 as ENHRY and CDR2 as SYGVKD. This CDR3 comprises 14 residues. The CDR3 loop is CAISRQLSQETQYF. CDR3 coding DNA: TGTGCCATCAGTAGACAGCTTTCCCAAGAGACCCAGTACTTC.

This clonotype was picked up a small number of times. The rearrangement joins TRBV2 to TRBJ1-6; 7 nucleotides line up with TRBD1. Germline trimming cut 6 bases from V and 10 bases from J; bases unmatched to any gene: 12. The germline CDR1 and CDR2 sequences are SNHLY and FYNNEI. The CDR3 runs 15 residues. CDR3 nucleotides: TGTGCCAGCAGCGTAAACTGGGACAGAGAATCACCCCTCCACTTT. The encoded protein is CASSVNWDRESPLHF. Using reference TRBV2 and TRBJ1-6 for the parts outside the CDR3, the full variable domain is EPEVTQTPSHQVTQMGQEVILRCVPISNHLYFYWYRQILGQKVEFLVSFYNNEISEKSEIFDDQFSVERPDGSNFTLKIRSTKLEDSAMYFCASSVNWDRESPLHFGNGTRLTVT.